This T cell receptor (beta chain) was captured in a study of blood T cell repertoires in COVID-19. The V end was cut by 2 bases, the J end by 6 bases, with 11 bases between. The germline CDR1 and CDR2 sequences are MNHEY and SMNVEV (reference sequence). The CDR3 totals 13 residues. This clone was seen a single time. In the authors' workflow: Reference gene primer amplification gave nucleated cell count estimates. Assay used: immunoSEQ multiplex PCR; TCRdb lists only in-frame clones, some missing. The D gene and trimming were derived from the DNA, and the V and J assignments and clone size from that table. This table has 97,000 or so clones, roughly 92% appearing once.

V is TRBV27 and J is TRBJ2-7, with D unresolved. This clonotype was obtained from a woman in her fifties or sixties with COVID-19, enrolled during active disease. Sequenced sample: peripheral blood. The CDR3: CASSLGANSEQYV. CDR3 DNA: TGTGCCAGCAGTTTAGGTGCGAATAGCGAGCAGTACGTC.